Below, one T cell receptor beta chain is given with its context. What it binds is unknown. The data stem from a study of shared clonotypes between healthy human individuals. Study-level results: Non-shared clonotypes had lower generation probabilities than those shared by all four donors.

Each of the donors was a healthy adult who was HIV-negative and had not had a recent acute infection or vaccination. Donors were Caucasian adults residing in Nashville, Tennessee, USA. CDR1 and CDR2 from the germline V gene are MNHEY and SVGAGI. Trimming took 0 bases from V and 5 from J; bases not matched to a gene: 6. This CDR3 contains 16 residues. The repertoire was sequenced with immunoSEQ multiplex PCR; TCRdb's copy has only in-frame clones and lacks some. The data contain 2.5 million or so clones, over 85% of them singletons. V gene TRBV6-5 combines with J gene TRBJ1-1; 10 bases agree with TRBD1. The receptor's source is a man aged 18 to 29 in good health. What was sequenced was naive CD4+ T cells sorted from blood. Subset here: CD45RA+ positively selected. This CDR3 is CASSYSGTGVRTEAFF. CDR3 nucleotides: TGTGCCAGCAGTTACTCGGGGACAGGGGTGAGAACTGAAGCTTTCTTT.